This T cell receptor (beta chain) was recovered during a study of graft-versus-host responses after intestinal transplantation. About the research overall: Each transplant was multivisceral, liver-intestinal, or isolated intestinal. The whole recipient group had anti-thymocyte globulin induction followed by tacrolimus and steroids for roughly three years.

With respect to this clone: What it binds is not known.

Here immunoSEQ multiplex PCR was the method, and the copy in TCRdb shows in-frame clones only, minus some. Of tens of thousands of clones listed, approximately 96% were seen once; the top ten hold about 0.72%. The CDR3 contains 14 residues. V lost 4 bases, J lost 1 base, and 0 bases stayed unmatched. Germline CDR1 and CDR2: WNHNN and SYGVQD (reference sequence). Overall study results and limits: GvH clone levels peaked in circulation, and this peak was associated with early post-transplant HvG declines. In recipient marrow, GvH clones were found, and some appeared first in ileum or blood.

J is TRBJ2-2 and V is TRBV10-1; 7 positions match TRBD2. The specimen was PBMCs, collected 16 days after intestinal transplant. The source is a human patient who received an intestinal transplant, so some T cells may come from the graft donor. The CDR3 DNA reads as TGCGCCAGCAGTGCTAGCGGGAACACCGGGGAGCTGTTTTTT. Translating gives CASSASGNTGELFF.